This is a list of T cell receptor beta chains from one sample in a study of OX40 agonist ivuxolimab in advanced cancers. Profiling relied on immunoSEQ multiplex PCR, and the TCRdb table lists in-frame clones only, not all of them. The sample has 70,000 to 80,000 clones, roughly 90% seen once; the top ten hold roughly 0.45%. Source: CD4+ or CD8+ T cells sorted from blood, taken in a trial of the OX40 agonist ivuxolimab. These receptors all come from an adult with an advanced solid tumor such as melanoma, head and neck, liver or kidney cancer. The CDR3 runs from the conserved cysteine through the conserved F or W. A D gene is named only where the DNA matches it firmly. Only some rows state a clone size, as once, few, many or a class for expanded clones.

>-|TRBJ2-7|-|TRBV25-1
TGTGCCAGCAGTGAAAACAGAAACGACGGCTCCTACGAGCAGTACTTC
CASSENRNDGSYEQYF
>-|TRBJ2-7|TRBD2|TRBV6-8
TGTGCCAGCAGCCCCACCTCTAGCGGCTGCTCCTACGAGCAGTACTTC
CASSPTSSGCSYEQYF
>-|TRBJ2-3|TRBD2|TRBV6-5
TGTGCCAGCCGGGGGGTGGCGGTTGGGGCAGATACGCAGTATTTT
CASRGVAVGADTQYF
>once|TRBJ1-2|-|TRBV19
TGTGCCAGTAGTATCTCGGGGGACTATGGCTACACCTTC
CASSISGDYGYTF
>-|TRBJ2-3|TRBD2|TRBV19
TGTGCCAGTAGCGGGGGGACTAGCGGGACCCCCGGCACAGATACGCAGTATTTT
CASSGGTSGTPGTDTQYF
>once|TRBJ2-5|-|TRBV18
TGTGCCAGCTCACGTCAGTATGAGACCCAGTACTTC
CASSRQYETQYF
>-|TRBJ2-7|TRBD2|TRBV5-6
TGTGCCAGCAGTTCCTCGGGGGGATCCTACGAGCAGTACTTC
CASSSSGGSYEQYF
>-|TRBJ2-6|TRBD2|TRBV27
TGTGCCAGCAGTTTACGCTATGGGCTAGCGGATCCCTCTGGGGCCAACGTCCTGACTTTC
CASSLRYGLADPSGANVLTF
>once|TRBJ1-2|TRBD1|TRBV7-2
TGTGCCAGCAGAGGACAGGGGGCAGACTATGGCTACACCTTC
CASRGQGADYGYTF
>once|TRBJ1-1|TRBD1|TRBV6-1
TGTGCCACCCAGAGGACAGGGTACATGAACACTGAAGCTTTCTTT
CATQRTGYMNTEAFF
>-|TRBJ2-1|-|TRBV27
TGTGCCAGCAGTTTCCCCTCCAGCGGCGCTATCAATGAGCAGTTCTTC
CASSFPSSGAINEQFF
>once|TRBJ2-5|TRBD1|TRBV5-6
TGTGCCAGCAGCTCACAGGGGTGGGAGACCCAGTACTTC
CASSSQGWETQYF
>-|TRBJ1-2|-|TRBV4-3
TGCGCCAGCAGCTATGGCCGCTATGGCTACACCTTC
CASSYGRYGYTF
>-|TRBJ2-7|-|TRBV10-3
TGTGCCATCAGTGACCGGTCTACCTACGAGCAGTACTTC
CAISDRSTYEQYF
>-|TRBJ1-1|-|TRBV6-5
TGTGCCAGCAGTTACTCGTATTCAGAGAACACTGAAGCTTTCTTT
CASSYSYSENTEAFF
>-|TRBJ1-5|-|TRBV30
TGTGCCTGGAGTCAAAACAGGGCTAATCAGCCCCAGCATTTT
CAWSQNRANQPQHF
>-|TRBJ1-4|-|TRBV10-3
TGTGCCACTCAGTCGGCGGGGAATGAAAAACTGTTTTTT
CATQSAGNEKLFF
>once|TRBJ2-7|TRBD2|TRBV9
TGTGCCAGCAGCCCGGGGACTAGCGGTACCTACGAGCAGTACTTC
CASSPGTSGTYEQYF
>-|TRBJ2-5|TRBD2|TRBV11-2
TGTGCCAGCAGCCCCCGACTAGCGGACGAGACCCAGTACTTC
CASSPRLADETQYF
>-|TRBJ2-7|-|TRBV30
TGTGCCTGGAGCCCCAAGGAGGGCTACGAGCAGTACTTC
CAWSPKEGYEQYF
>-|TRBJ1-2|TRBD1|TRBV6-6
TGTGCCAGCAGAACAACCCCCGGACAGGGAGGGGGCTACACCTTC
CASRTTPGQGGGYTF
>-|TRBJ2-2|-|TRBV18
TGTGCCAGCTCACGGCTGGAGAACACCGGGGAGCTGTTTTTT
CASSRLENTGELFF
>-|TRBJ2-3|TRBD2|TRBV5-1
TGCGCCAGCGCGCCAGGACGCGGGACTAACACAGATACGCAGTATTTT
CASAPGRGTNTDTQYF
>-|TRBJ1-1|-|TRBV5-6
TGTGCCAGCAGCTTGCTGGGCGGTGGGGGTTTCGGCACTGAAGCTTTCTTT
CASSLLGGGGFGTEAFF
>-|TRBJ2-3|-|TRBV18
TGTGCCAGCTCACCACCCGGTGGGAGTCGCACAGATACGCAGTATTTT
CASSPPGGSRTDTQYF
>-|TRBJ2-5|-|TRBV5-8
TGTGCCAGCAGCTTGGAACGGGGCCAGTACTTC
CASSLERGQYF
>-|TRBJ1-4|TRBD1|TRBV2
TGTGCCAGCAGTAACCGGGACAGGACAAAACTGTTTTTT
CASSNRDRTKLFF
>-|TRBJ2-3|TRBD2|TRBV7-2
TGTGCCAGCAGCGCCCCCGCTAGCGGCCCCACAGATACGCAGTATTTT
CASSAPASGPTDTQYF
>-|TRBJ1-2|-|TRBV7-8
TGTGCCAGCAGCTTAGGCCAGAGAGGGTCTAACTATGGCTACACCTTC
CASSLGQRGSNYGYTF
>once|TRBJ2-7|-|TRBV4-3
TGCGCCAGCAGCCAAGAGAGGGTTCAAGGGTACGAGCAGTACTTC
CASSQERVQGYEQYF
>-|TRBJ2-2|TRBD1|TRBV5-1
TGCGCCAGCAGCCCGACAGGGGAGGCCGGGGAGCTGTTTTTT
CASSPTGEAGELFF
>-|TRBJ1-1|TRBD1|TRBV19
TGTGCCAGTAGTACGAGGACAGGGGGCTTGGGGAACACTGAAGCTTTCTTT
CASSTRTGGLGNTEAFF
>-|TRBJ2-1|-|TRBV10-2
TGCGCCAGCAGTGAGTCGGCCGGGACCGGGTTCTTC
CASSESAGTGFF
>-|TRBJ2-1|TRBD2|TRBV10-2
TGCGCCAGCAGTTCTAGCGGGAGGGCGATTGAGCAGTTCTTC
CASSSSGRAIEQFF
>-|TRBJ2-5|-|TRBV12-2
TGTGCAAGTCGCCTCAGGACGGCACGACAAGAGACCCAGTACTTC
CASRLRTARQETQYF
>-|TRBJ2-3|-|TRBV5-4
TGTGCCAGCAGCTTCTCTTTGGGCACAGATACGCAGTATTTT
CASSFSLGTDTQYF
>-|TRBJ1-5|-|TRBV19
TGTGCCAGTAGTATCGGCAGTAGCAATCAGCCCCAGCATTTT
CASSIGSSNQPQHF
>once|TRBJ2-2|-|TRBV19
TGTGCCAGTAGTCCTCAGGGACGGGGCGTCACCGGGGAGCTGTTTTTT
CASSPQGRGVTGELFF